Detailed here is one T cell receptor beta chain. The method was immunoSEQ multiplex PCR; TCRdb's version includes in-frame clones alone and lacks a portion of them. The table includes about 72,000 clones, 90% to 95% detected once. Germline V gives CDR1 LNHDA, CDR2 SQIVND (reference sequence). The CDR3 runs to 17 residues. J gave up 5 bases and V 1 base, and 10 bases lay outside the gene matches. This sample was included in a study of T cell changes during pregnancy in multiple sclerosis. The source of this sequence is a female donor in good health, enrolled as a control in a pregnancy study. J is TRBJ2-5 and V is TRBV19, with TRBD2 identical over 10 bases. Sequencing was performed on peripheral blood, taken in the third trimester of pregnancy. The CDR3 region has the DNA TGTGCCAGTAGTATAGGGTCTAGCGGGGGTTCGTGGGAGACCCAGTACTTC. Translated, it gives CASSIGSSGGSWETQYF. The full variable domain, with the rest looked up from reference TRBV19 and TRBJ2-5, is DGGITQSPKYLFRKEGQNVTLSCEQNLNHDAMYWYRQDPGQGLRLIYYSQIVNDFQKGDIAEGYSVSREKKESFPLTVTSAQKNPTAFYLCASSIGSSGGSWETQYFGPGTRLLVL.